The TCR beta chain under discussion was sequenced for a study of tumor-infiltrating lymphocytes in primary liver carcinoma. Study information: Recorded tumor stage was T1-T3 N0M0, with diameters of roughly 4.2 to 10 cm. Study-level findings and limits: Less overlap was seen in tumor-adjacent and tumor-blood pairs than in tumor region pairs. Tumor top-250-clone fractions significantly exceeded those of blood (p = 0.039).

The CDR3 has 15 amino acids. Per germline, CDR1 MDHEN and CDR2 SYDVKM. Total RNA (around 500 ng) served as template for TCR beta cDNA synthesis primed by a constant-region primer. Three rounds of nested multiplex PCR with slightly modified ARM-PCR produced TCR beta libraries. Rounds one and two of PCR, each of roughly 10 cycles, were primed with TRBV1-TRBV30 forward primers and a C-beta reverse primer. MiXCR, run by TCRdb on the multiplex PCR reads, gives a single entry per CDR3 protein. This sample carries about 100,000 distinct CDR3 sequences, around 68% of them seen once, and the ten largest clones take around 25%. This clonotype was recorded only once. Its antigen is unknown. The germline gene is not matched at one end of the junction; a read error may be the cause. Co-extracted RNA and DNA came from roughly 20-30 mg of unsorted bulk tissue. Chronic HBV infection was present in the patients, who were treatment-naive.

The sample consisted of tumor-adjacent normal liver tissue. The TCR comes from a man aged 35-49 years with primary liver carcinoma and hepatitis B virus infection. The V gene is TRBV28, the J gene TRBJ1-5, with TRBD1 as a possible D gene (5 bases). This chain's CDR3 is CASSPPGEVGQPQRF. As DNA, the CDR3 is TGTGCCAGCAGTCCGCCGGGGGAGGTTGGTCAGCCCCAGCGTTTT.